The TCR beta chain under discussion was sequenced for a study of cytomegalovirus exposure and HLA in healthy donors. As concerns this clone: Its antigen is unidentified.

Study results and caveats: Analysis was carried out at a later point, and it linked a missense DCLRE1C variant to TCR beta V- and J-gene trimming. The study put 150 to 200 TCR beta chains on its list as cytomegalovirus-associated.

Primers for the PCR totalled 60 Vbeta and 13 Jbeta. Sequencing used immunoSEQ multiplex PCR; TCRdb keeps in-frame clones, though not all of them. The data show some 220,000 clones, with roughly 78% seen just once and 0.45% to 0.5% held by the top ten. The CDR3 runs to 13 residues. The germline gives CDR1 MNHNS, CDR2 SASEGT. Unmatched junction bases numbered 6, after V lost 5 bases and J lost 8 bases. The rearrangement joins TRBV6-1 to TRBJ2-1; 7 bases are a match to TRBD2. The TCR originated in a boy younger than 18 in good health and CMV-seronegative. Sequenced material: PBMCs. The CDR3 DNA follows: TGTGCCAGCAGTCTGGGGGGGTACGATGAGCAGTTCTTC. It specifies CASSLGGYDEQFF.